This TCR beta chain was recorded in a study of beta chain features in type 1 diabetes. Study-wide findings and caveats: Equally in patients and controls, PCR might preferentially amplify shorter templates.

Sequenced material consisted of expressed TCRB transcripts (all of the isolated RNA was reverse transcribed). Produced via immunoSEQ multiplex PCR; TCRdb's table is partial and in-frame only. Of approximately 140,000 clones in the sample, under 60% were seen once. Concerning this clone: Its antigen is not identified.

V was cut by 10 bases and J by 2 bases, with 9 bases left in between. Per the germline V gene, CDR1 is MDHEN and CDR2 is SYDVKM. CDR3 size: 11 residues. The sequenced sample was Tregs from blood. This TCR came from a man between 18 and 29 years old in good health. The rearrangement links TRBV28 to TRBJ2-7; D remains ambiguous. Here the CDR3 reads CATSGPYEQYF. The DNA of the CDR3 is TGTGCCACCTCAGGCCCCTACGAGCAGTACTTC.